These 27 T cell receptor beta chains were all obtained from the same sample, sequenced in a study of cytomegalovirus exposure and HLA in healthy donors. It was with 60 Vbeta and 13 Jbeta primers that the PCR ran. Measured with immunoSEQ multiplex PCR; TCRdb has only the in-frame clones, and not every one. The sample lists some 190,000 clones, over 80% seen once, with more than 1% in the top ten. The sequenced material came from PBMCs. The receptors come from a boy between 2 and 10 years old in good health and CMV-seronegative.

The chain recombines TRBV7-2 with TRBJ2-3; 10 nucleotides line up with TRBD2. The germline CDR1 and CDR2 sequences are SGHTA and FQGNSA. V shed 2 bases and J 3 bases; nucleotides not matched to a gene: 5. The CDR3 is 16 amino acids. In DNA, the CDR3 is TGTGCCAGCAGCTTATTTAGCGGGGGGACTACAGATACGCAGTATTTT. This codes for CASSLFSGGTTDTQYF.

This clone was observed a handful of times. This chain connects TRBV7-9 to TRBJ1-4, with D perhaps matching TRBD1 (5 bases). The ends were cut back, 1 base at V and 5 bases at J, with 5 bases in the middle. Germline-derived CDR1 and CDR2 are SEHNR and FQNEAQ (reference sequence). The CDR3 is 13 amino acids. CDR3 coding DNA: TGTGCCAGCAGCTTAGACAGGAATGAAAAACTGTTTTTT. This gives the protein CASSLDRNEKLFF.

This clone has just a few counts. The DNA for the CDR3 is TGCGCCAGCAGCCAAGGACCGACGACAGGGGGTTTCAATTATGGCTACACCTTC. It specifies CASSQGPTTGGFNYGYTF. This chain connects TRBV4-1 to TRBJ1-2, with 9 bases fitting TRBD1. The CDR3 is made up of 18 amino acids. The germline V gene has CDR1 MGHRA and CDR2 YSYEKL. The junction had 14 bases not matched to a gene; V was cut back by 1 base and J by 5 bases.

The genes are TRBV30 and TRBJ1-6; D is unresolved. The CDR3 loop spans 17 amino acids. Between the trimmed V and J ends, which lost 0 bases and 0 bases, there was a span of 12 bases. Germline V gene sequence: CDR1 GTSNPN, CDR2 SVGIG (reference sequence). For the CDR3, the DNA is TGTGCCTGGAGTGTTTCGGGGTTTAGCTCCTATAATTCACCCCTCCACTTT. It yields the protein CAWSVSGFSSYNSPLHF.

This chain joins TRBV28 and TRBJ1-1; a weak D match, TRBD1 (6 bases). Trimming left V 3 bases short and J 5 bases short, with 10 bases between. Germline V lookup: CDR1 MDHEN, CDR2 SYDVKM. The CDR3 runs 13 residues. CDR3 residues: CASSLTGPTEAFF. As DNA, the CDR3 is TGTGCCAGCAGTTTGACAGGACCAACTGAAGCTTTCTTT.

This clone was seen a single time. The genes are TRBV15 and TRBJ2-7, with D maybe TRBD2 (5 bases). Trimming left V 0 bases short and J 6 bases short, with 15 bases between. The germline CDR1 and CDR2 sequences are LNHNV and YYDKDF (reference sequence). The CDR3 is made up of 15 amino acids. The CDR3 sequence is CATSRDLFTRGEQYF. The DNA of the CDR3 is TGTGCCACCAGCAGAGATCTTTTTACTAGAGGCGAGCAGTACTTC.

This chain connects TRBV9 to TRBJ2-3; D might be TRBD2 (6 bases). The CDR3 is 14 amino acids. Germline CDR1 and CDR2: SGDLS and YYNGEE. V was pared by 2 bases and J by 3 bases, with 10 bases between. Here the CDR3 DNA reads TGTGCCAGCAGCGTCAATGGGGGGACAGATACGCAGTATTTT. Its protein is CASSVNGGTDTQYF.

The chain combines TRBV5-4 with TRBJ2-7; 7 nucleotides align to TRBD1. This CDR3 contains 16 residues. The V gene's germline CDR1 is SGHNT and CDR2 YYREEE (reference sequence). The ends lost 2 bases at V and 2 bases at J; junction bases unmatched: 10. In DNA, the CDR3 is TGTGCCAGCAGCTTTAAACCGGGACAGAAGACCTACGAGCAGTACGTC. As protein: CASSFKPGQKTYEQYV.

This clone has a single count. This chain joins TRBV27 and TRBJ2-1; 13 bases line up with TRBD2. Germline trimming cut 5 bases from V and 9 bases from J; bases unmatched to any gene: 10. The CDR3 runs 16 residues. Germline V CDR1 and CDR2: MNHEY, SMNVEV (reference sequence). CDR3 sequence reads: CASSASLAGGFGEQFF. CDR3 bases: TGTGCCAGCAGTGCGTCACTAGCGGGAGGGTTCGGTGAGCAGTTCTTC.

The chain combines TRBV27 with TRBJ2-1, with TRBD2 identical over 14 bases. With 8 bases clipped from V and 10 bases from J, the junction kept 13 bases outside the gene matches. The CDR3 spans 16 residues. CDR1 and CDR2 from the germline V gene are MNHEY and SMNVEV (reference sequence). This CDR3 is CASRRLGTSGGMEQFF. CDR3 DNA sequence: TGTGCCAGCCGCCGCCTTGGGACTAGCGGGGGAATGGAGCAGTTCTTC.

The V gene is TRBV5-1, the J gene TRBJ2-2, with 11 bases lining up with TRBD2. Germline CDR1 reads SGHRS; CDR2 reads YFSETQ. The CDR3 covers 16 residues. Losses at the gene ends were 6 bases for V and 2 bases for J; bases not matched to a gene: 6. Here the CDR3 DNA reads TGCGCCAGCAACCCGACTAGCGGGGAAAACACCGGGGAGCTGTTTTTT. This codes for CASNPTSGENTGELFF. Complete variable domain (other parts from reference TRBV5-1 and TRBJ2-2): KAGVTQTPRYLIKTRGQQVTLSCSPISGHRSVSWYQQTPGQGLQFLFEYFSETQRNKGNFPGRFSGRQFSNSRSEMNVSTLELGDSALYLCASNPTSGENTGELFFGEGSRLTVL.

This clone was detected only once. CDR3 in DNA: TGTGCCAGCAGCTCACGAGGGCCCGTTGTTAATTCACCCCTCCACTTT. This sequence encodes CASSSRGPVVNSPLHF. The chain has TRBV7-9 and TRBJ1-6; D gene uncertain. The length of the CDR3 is 16 residues. V was shortened by 4 bases and J by 6 bases, with 16 bases between the two germline ends. The germline gives CDR1 SEHNR, CDR2 FQNEAQ (reference sequence).

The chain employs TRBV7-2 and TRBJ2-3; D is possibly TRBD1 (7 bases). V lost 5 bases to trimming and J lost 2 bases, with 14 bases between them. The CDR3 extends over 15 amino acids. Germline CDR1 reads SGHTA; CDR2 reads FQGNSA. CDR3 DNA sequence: TGTGCCAGCAGCCCAGGGGGGACAGACACAGATACGCAGTATTTT. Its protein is CASSPGGTDTDTQYF.

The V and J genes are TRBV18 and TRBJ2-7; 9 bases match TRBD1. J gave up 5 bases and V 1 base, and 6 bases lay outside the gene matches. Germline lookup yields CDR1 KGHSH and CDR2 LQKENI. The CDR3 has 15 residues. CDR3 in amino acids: CASSPQGQGIDEQYF. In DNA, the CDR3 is TGTGCCAGCTCACCACAGGGACAGGGTATCGACGAGCAGTACTTC.

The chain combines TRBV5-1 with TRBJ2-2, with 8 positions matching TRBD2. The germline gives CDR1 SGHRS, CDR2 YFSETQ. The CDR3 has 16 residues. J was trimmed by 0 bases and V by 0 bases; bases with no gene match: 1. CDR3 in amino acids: CASSLVSGTNTGELFF. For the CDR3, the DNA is TGCGCCAGCAGCTTGGTTAGCGGGACGAACACCGGGGAGCTGTTTTTT.

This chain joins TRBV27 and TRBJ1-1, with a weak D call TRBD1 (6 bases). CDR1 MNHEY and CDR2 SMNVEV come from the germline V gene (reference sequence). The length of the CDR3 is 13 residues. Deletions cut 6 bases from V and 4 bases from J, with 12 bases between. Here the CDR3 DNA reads TGTGCCAGCAGCTACAGGGTAACCACTGAAGCTTTCTTT. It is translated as CASSYRVTTEAFF.

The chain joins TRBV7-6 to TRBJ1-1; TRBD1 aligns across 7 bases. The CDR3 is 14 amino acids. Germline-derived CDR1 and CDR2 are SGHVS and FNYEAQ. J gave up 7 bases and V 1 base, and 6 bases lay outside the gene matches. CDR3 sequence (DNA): TGTGCCAGCAGCTTAGACAGGGGAGTGGGTGAAGCTTTCTTT. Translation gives CASSLDRGVGEAFF.

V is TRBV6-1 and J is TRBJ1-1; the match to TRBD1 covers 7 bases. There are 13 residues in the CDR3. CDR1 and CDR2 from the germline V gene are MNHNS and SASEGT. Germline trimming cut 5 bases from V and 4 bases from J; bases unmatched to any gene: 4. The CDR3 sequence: CASSSTGTTEAFF. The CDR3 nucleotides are TGTGCCAGCAGTTCGACAGGGACCACTGAAGCTTTCTTT.

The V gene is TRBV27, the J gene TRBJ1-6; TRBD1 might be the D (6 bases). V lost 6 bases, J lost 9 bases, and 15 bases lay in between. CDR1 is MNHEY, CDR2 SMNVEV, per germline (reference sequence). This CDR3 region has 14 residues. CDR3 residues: CASRGGQISSPLHF. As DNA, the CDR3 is TGTGCCAGCAGGGGGGGGCAGATAAGTTCACCCCTCCACTTT.

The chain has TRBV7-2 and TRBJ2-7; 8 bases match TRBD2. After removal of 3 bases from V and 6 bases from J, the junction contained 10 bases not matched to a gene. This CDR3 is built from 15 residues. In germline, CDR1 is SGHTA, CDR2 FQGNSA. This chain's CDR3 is CASSLDGRGAVEQYV. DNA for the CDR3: TGTGCCAGCAGCTTGGACGGGCGGGGGGCGGTCGAGCAGTACGTC.

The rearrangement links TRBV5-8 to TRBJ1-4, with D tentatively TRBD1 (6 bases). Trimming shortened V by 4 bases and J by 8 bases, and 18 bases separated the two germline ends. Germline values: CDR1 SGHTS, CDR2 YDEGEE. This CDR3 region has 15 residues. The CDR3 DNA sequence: TGTGCCAGCAGCCAGGGGAACAGGGCAATCGAAAAACTGTTTTTT. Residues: CASSQGNRAIEKLFF.

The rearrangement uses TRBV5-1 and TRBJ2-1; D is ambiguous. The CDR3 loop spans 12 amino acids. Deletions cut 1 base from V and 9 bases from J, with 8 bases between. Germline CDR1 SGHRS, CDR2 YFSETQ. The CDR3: CASSLTISEQFF. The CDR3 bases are TGCGCCAGCAGCTTGACGATCAGTGAGCAGTTCTTC.

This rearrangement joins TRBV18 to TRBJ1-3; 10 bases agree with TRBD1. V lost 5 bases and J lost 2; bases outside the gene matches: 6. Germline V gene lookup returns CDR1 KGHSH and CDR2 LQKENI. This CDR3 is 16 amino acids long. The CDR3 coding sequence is TGTGCCAGCTCAGCCAGACAGGGGGCAACTGGAAACACCATATATTTT. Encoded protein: CASSARQGATGNTIYF.

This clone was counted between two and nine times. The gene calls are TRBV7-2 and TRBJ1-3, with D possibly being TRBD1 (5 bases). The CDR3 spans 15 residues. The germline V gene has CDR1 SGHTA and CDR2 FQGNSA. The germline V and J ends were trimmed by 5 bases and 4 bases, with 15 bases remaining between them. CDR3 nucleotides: TGTGCCAGCAGCCCGCGGGGGGGGTTCGGAAACACCATATATTTT. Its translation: CASSPRGGFGNTIYF.

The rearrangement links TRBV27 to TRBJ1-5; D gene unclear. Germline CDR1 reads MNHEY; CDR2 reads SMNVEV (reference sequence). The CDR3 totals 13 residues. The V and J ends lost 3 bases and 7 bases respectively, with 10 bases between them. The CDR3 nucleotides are TGTGCCAGCAGTTTGCAGGTTGAGCAGCCCCAGCATTTT. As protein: CASSLQVEQPQHF.

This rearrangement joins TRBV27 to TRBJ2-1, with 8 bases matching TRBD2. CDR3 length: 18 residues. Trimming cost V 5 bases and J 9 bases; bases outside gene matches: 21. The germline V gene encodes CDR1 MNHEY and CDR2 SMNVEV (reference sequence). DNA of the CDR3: TGTGCCAGCAGTCTTAGTCGGTCCGGGACTAGTGGGATCGGTGAGCAGTTCTTC. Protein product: CASSLSRSGTSGIGEQFF.

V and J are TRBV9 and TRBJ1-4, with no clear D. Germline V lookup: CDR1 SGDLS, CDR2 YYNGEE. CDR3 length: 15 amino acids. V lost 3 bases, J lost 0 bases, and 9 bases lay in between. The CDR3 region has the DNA TGTGCCAGCAGCGCACACAGTGCAACTAATGAAAAACTGTTTTTT. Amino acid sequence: CASSAHSATNEKLFF.